The 23 T cell receptor beta chains below were found in one sample sequenced in a study of shared clonotypes between healthy human individuals. Some clones are missing from TCRdb's copy, which holds only in-frame ones; the method was immunoSEQ multiplex PCR. Of approximately 1.5 million clones listed, roughly 98% are singletons. The sample taken for sequencing was naive CD4+ T cells sorted from blood. Described subset: CD45RA+ positively selected. The receptors come from a man aged 30-40 years in good health.

The rearrangement uses TRBV30 and TRBJ1-5; D call uncertain. This CDR3 region has 13 residues. V shed 1 base and J shed 5 bases, with 9 bases lying between them. Germline-derived CDR1 and CDR2 are GTSNPN and SVGIG (reference sequence). CDR3 amino acids: CAWSGGWDQPQHF. The CDR3, as DNA: TGTGCCTGGAGTGGGGGATGGGATCAGCCCCAGCATTTT.

This chain connects TRBV14 to TRBJ1-1; 8 bases fit TRBD1. Trimming at V came to 2 bases and at J to 0 bases, leaving 2 bases not matched to a gene. Germline values: CDR1 SGHDN, CDR2 FVKESK. This CDR3 spans 15 amino acids. The CDR3: CASSQIRGLNTEAFF. The CDR3 DNA is TGTGCCAGCAGCCAAATCAGGGGGCTGAACACTGAAGCTTTCTTT.

This clone appeared once. The chain combines TRBV29-1 with TRBJ2-5; 9 bases agree with TRBD2. J was trimmed by 5 bases and V by 4 bases; bases with no gene match: 8. Germline CDR1 and CDR2: SQVTM and ANQGSEA. The CDR3 sequence is 14 residues long. In nucleotides, the CDR3 is TGCAGCGTTGTATTGCGGGAGGGCCTGGAGACCCAGTACTTC. Encoded protein: CSVVLREGLETQYF.

The rearrangement links TRBV19 to TRBJ2-3; possible D gene TRBD1, 6 bases. The V gene lost 4 bases and the J gene lost 2 bases, with 10 bases spanning the gap. CDR1 and CDR2 from the germline V gene are LNHDA and SQIVND (reference sequence). CDR3 length equals 14 residues. CDR3 region: CASSTGQTTDTQYF. The CDR3 bases are TGTGCCAGTAGTACCGGACAGACCACAGATACGCAGTATTTT.

V usage is TRBV9 and J usage is TRBJ2-7; 7 positions agree with TRBD2. V lost 4 bases, J lost 3 bases, and 7 bases stayed unmatched. Germline V gene data show CDR1 as SGDLS and CDR2 as YYNGEE. The CDR3 runs to 14 residues. The CDR3 DNA follows: TGTGCCAGCAGCCCCCATGGGGAGGGCTACGAGCAGTACTTC. Translation: CASSPHGEGYEQYF.

This sequence joins TRBV19 and TRBJ2-7, with D perhaps TRBD2 (6 bases). The CDR3 is 14 amino acids. V shed 3 bases and J shed 1 base, with 10 bases lying between them. The V gene's germline CDR1 is LNHDA and CDR2 SQIVND (reference sequence). CDR3 bases: TGTGCCAGTAGTATCCCCGGGGGTTCCTACGAGCAGTACTTC. Translating it yields CASSIPGGSYEQYF.

For this clone: In the same sample, other DNA sequences code for this CDR3. The chain carries TRBV25-1 and TRBJ2-3; no clear D gene. From germline, CDR1 is MGHDK and CDR2 SYGVNS. This CDR3 comprises 11 residues. The V end was cut by 6 bases, the J end by 3 bases, with 4 bases between. The CDR3 loop reads CASSVTDTQYF. CDR3 bases: TGTGCCAGCAGCGTTACAGATACGCAGTATTTT.

This rearrangement joins TRBV27 to TRBJ2-5; tentative D call: TRBD2 (6 bases). V lost 10 bases and J lost 5, with 14 bases in between. Germline V gene data show CDR1 as MNHEY and CDR2 as SMNVEV (reference sequence). This CDR3 is built from 12 residues. CDR3: CATRGVGETQYF. CDR3 coding DNA: TGTGCCACACGCGGGGTAGGGGAGACCCAGTACTTC.

This sequence joins TRBV4-2 and TRBJ2-1, with 9 bases that match TRBD2. Germline V CDR1 and CDR2: LGHNA, YNFKEQ. J was trimmed by 7 bases and V by 4 bases; bases with no gene match: 2. This CDR3 has 13 residues. The CDR3 sequence: CASSRTSENEQFF. The CDR3 coding sequence is TGTGCCAGCAGCCGGACTAGCGAGAATGAGCAGTTCTTC.

The chain employs TRBV5-5 and TRBJ2-2; D gene unclear. Trimming cost V 4 bases and J 7 bases, with 11 bases left between them. This CDR3 spans 13 amino acids. Germline V gives CDR1 SGHKS, CDR2 YYEKEE (reference sequence). CDR3 region: CASSPSGVGELFF. The CDR3 DNA follows: TGTGCCAGCAGCCCCTCTGGCGTCGGGGAGCTGTTTTTT.

V is TRBV4-3 and J is TRBJ1-5; D is perhaps TRBD1 (6 bases). This CDR3 has 15 residues. CDR1 and CDR2 from the germline V gene are LGHNA and YSLEER. The V and J ends lost 4 bases and 2 bases respectively, with 12 bases between them. The CDR3 sequence: CASSPSRGGNQPQHF. The CDR3 nucleotides read TGCGCCAGCAGCCCTAGCAGGGGAGGCAATCAGCCCCAGCATTTT.

This chain connects TRBV2 to TRBJ2-7, with 7 bases lining up with TRBD2. CDR3 length: 16 residues. From germline, CDR1 is SNHLY and CDR2 FYNNEI. V lost 2 bases and J lost 8; bases outside the gene matches: 15. CDR3 in DNA: TGTGCCAGCAGTGAATTAGTCGGGGGGTACGAGAGAAAGCAGTACTTC. Its protein product is CASSELVGGYERKQYF.

V and J are TRBV28 and TRBJ1-2; unclear D gene. The germline V and J ends were trimmed by 6 bases and 7 bases, with 15 bases remaining between them. This CDR3 is built from 13 residues. CDR1 and CDR2 (germline): MDHEN, SYDVKM. This CDR3 is CASSLPGQSGYTF. The CDR3 DNA sequence: TGTGCCAGCAGCCTGCCCGGGCAGAGTGGCTACACCTTC.

The chain combines TRBV6-6 with TRBJ2-3; perhaps TRBD2 as D (5 bases). Germline CDR1 reads MNHNY; CDR2 reads SVGAGI (reference sequence). The CDR3 consists of 13 residues. Trimming took off 2 bases at V and 7 bases at J, with 10 bases between the two ends. The CDR3 DNA is TGTGCCAGCAGTTACAGACGGGGTAATACGCAGTATTTT. Amino acids: CASSYRRGNTQYF.

The rearrangement links TRBV11-2 to TRBJ2-3, with TRBD2 as a possible D gene (7 bases). Trimming cost V 1 base and J 2 bases, with 10 bases left between them. The CDR3 has 15 residues. The V gene's germline CDR1 is SGHAT and CDR2 FQNNGV. Here the CDR3 reads CASSLAAGHTDTQYF. CDR3 bases: TGTGCCAGCAGCTTAGCAGCGGGACACACAGATACGCAGTATTTT.

The chain carries TRBV28 and TRBJ2-2, with D unclear. V gave up 4 bases and J gave up 6 bases, with 21 bases separating them. The CDR3 sequence is 17 residues long. The V gene's germline CDR1 is MDHEN and CDR2 SYDVKM. The DNA for the CDR3 is TGTGCCAGCAGTTATTTCTTGGATTTACACGGACCCGGGGAGCTGTTTTTT. Translation: CASSYFLDLHGPGELFF.

In the case of this clone: The sample has other DNA sequences that encode this CDR3 too. V is TRBV11-2 and J is TRBJ2-7; D gene uncertain. The germline V gene encodes CDR1 SGHAT and CDR2 FQNNGV. The length of the CDR3 is 14 residues. The V end was cut by 4 bases, the J end by 3 bases, with 13 bases between. The CDR3 DNA is TGTGCCAGCAGCTCCGGCGGACGAAACTACGAGCAGTACTTC. As protein: CASSSGGRNYEQYF.

CDR3 nucleotides: TGTGCCAGCAGCGTAGACGGACTCCAGCTGGATGGCTACACCTTC. This gives the protein CASSVDGLQLDGYTF. This rearrangement joins TRBV5-8 to TRBJ1-2; D not certain. The CDR3 is 15 residues long. V gave up 4 bases and J gave up 6 bases, with 19 bases separating them. CDR1 is SGHTS and CDR2 is YDEGEE in the germline V gene.

Turning to this clone: Within the sample, other DNA sequences also encode this same CDR3. The rearrangement uses TRBV5-1 and TRBJ1-3; D unresolved. Germline CDR1 is SGHRS and CDR2 is YFSETQ. This CDR3 spans 15 amino acids. V dropped 4 bases and J dropped 0 bases, with 11 bases sitting between them. The CDR3 DNA reads TGCGCCAGCAGCCTGGACCGGAGCTCTGGAAACACCATATATTTT. Protein sequence: CASSLDRSSGNTIYF.

This clone was recorded only once. The chain carries TRBV7-2 and TRBJ1-3; the D gene is possibly TRBD1 (5 bases). V lost 3 bases to trimming and J lost 2 bases, with 14 bases between them. CDR1 and CDR2 from the germline V gene are SGHTA and FQGNSA. This CDR3 contains 16 residues. This chain's CDR3 is CASSLRGPKAGNTIYF. The CDR3 nucleotides read TGTGCCAGCAGCTTGAGGGGTCCTAAAGCTGGAAACACCATATATTTT.

This rearrangement joins TRBV6-1 to TRBJ1-5, with a possible D match to TRBD1 (6 bases). The CDR3 length is 14 residues. Deletions cut 7 bases from V and 2 bases from J, with 12 bases between. In germline, CDR1 is MNHNS, CDR2 SASEGT. The CDR3 DNA sequence: TGTGCCAGCAAAACAGGGACGGGCAATCAGCCCCAGCATTTT. Its translation is CASKTGTGNQPQHF.

The chain couples TRBV7-9 to TRBJ1-4; possible D gene TRBD1, 5 bases. The ends were cut back, 0 bases at V and 8 bases at J, with 13 bases in the middle. The CDR3 consists of 15 residues. From germline, CDR1 is SEHNR and CDR2 FQNEAQ (reference sequence). The CDR3 nucleotides are TGTGCCAGCAGCTTAGCCTCAACGCGGGGCGAAAAACTGTTTTTT. This translates into CASSLASTRGEKLFF.

V and J are TRBV9 and TRBJ2-2; 12 nucleotides line up with TRBD2. V lost 3 bases and J lost 3; bases outside the gene matches: 9. The CDR3 is 18 amino acids. CDR1 SGDLS and CDR2 YYNGEE come from the germline V gene. The CDR3 protein is CASSAMWTSGTDTGELFF. As DNA, the CDR3 is TGTGCCAGCAGCGCTATGTGGACTAGCGGGACGGACACCGGGGAGCTGTTTTTT.